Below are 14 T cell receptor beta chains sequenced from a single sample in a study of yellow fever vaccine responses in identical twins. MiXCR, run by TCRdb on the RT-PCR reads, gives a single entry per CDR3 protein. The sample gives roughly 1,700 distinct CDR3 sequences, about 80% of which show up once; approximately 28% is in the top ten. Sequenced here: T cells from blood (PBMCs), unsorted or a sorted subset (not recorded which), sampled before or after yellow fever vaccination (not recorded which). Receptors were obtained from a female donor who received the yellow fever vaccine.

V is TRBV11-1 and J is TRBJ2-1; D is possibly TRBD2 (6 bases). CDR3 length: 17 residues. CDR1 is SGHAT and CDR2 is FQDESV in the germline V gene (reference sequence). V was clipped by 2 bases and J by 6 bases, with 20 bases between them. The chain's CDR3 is CASSLTTTRDWGNEQFF. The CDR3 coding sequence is TGTGCCAGCAGCTTAACTACGACTAGGGATTGGGGCAATGAGCAGTTCTTC.

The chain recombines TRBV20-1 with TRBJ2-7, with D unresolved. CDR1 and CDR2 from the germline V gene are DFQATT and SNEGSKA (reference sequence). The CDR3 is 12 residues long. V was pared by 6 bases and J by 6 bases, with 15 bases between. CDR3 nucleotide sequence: TGCAGTGCCCTGAAGAGCGTGGGCGAGCAGTACTTC. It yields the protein CSALKSVGEQYF.

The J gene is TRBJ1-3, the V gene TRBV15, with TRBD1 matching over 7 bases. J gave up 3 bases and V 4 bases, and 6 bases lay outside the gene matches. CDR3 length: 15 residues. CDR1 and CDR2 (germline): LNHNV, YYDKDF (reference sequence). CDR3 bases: TGTGCCACCAGCATAGACAGGGTCGTTGGAAACACCATATATTTT. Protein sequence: CATSIDRVVGNTIYF.

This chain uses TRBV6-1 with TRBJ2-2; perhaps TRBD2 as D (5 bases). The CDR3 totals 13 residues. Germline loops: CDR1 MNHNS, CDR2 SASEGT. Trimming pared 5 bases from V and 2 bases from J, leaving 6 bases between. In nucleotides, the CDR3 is TGTGCCAGCAGTAGCGGAAACACCGGGGAGCTGTTTTTT. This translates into CASSSGNTGELFF.

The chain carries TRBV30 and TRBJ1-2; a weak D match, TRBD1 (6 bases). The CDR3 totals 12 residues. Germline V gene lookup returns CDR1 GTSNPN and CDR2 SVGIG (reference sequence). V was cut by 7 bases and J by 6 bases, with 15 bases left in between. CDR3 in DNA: TGTGCCTACCGCTGGGGGCAGGATGGCTACACCTTC. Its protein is CAYRWGQDGYTF. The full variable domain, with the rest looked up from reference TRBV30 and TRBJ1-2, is SQTIHQWPATLVQPVGSPLSLECTVEGTSNPNLYWYRQAAGRGLQLLFYSVGIGQISSEVPQNLSASRPQDRQFILSSKKLLLSDSGFYLCAYRWGQDGYTFGSGTRLTVV.

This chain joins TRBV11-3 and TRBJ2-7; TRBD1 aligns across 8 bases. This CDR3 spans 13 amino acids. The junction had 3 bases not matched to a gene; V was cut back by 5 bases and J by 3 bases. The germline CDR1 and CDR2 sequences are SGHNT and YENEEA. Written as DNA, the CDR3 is TGTGCCAGCAGCCCGGGACAGGTCTACGAGCAGTACTTC. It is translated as CASSPGQVYEQYF.

CDR3 bases: TGTGCCAGCAGTCCGGGGTGGAGGGCCTACGAGCAGTACTTC. This codes for CASSPGWRAYEQYF. The V call is TRBV12-3 or TRBV12-4, the J call TRBJ2-7, with D possibly being TRBD2 (6 bases). There are 14 residues in the CDR3. V was pared by 5 bases and J by 2 bases, with 13 bases between.

CDR3 sequence: CASSLRRADTQYF. DNA of the CDR3: TGTGCCAGCAGCTTAAGGCGGGCAGATACGCAGTATTTT. V usage is TRBV7-3 and J usage is TRBJ2-3; maybe TRBD2 (5 bases). Deletions cut 1 base from V and 4 bases from J, with 6 bases between. The germline CDR1 and CDR2 sequences are SGHTA and FQGTGA. The CDR3 loop spans 13 amino acids.

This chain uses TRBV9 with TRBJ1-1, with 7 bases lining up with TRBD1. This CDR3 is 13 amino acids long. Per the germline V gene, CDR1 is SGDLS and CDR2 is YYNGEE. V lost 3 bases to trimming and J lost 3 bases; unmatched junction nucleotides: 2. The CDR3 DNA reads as TGTGCCAGCAGCGCCGGACAGGACACTGAAGCTTTCTTT. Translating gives CASSAGQDTEAFF.

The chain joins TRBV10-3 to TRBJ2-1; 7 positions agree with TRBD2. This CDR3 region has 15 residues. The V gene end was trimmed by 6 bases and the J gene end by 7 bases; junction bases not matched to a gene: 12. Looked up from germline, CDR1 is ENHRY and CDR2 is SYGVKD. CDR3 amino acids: CAIRETSQGGNEQFF. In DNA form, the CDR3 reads TGTGCCATCAGGGAGACTAGCCAGGGTGGAAATGAGCAGTTCTTC.

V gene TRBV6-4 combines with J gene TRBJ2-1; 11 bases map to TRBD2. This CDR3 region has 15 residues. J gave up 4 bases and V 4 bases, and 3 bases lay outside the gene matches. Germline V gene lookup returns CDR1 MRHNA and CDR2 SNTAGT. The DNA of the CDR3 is TGTGCCAGCAGTGCCGGGACTAGCGGTTACAATGAGCAGTTCTTC. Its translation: CASSAGTSGYNEQFF.

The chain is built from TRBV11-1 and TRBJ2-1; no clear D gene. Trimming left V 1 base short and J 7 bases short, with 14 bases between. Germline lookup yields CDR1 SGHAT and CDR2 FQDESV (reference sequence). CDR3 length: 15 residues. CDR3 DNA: TGTGCCAGCAGCTTAGATACGGGTATGTGGAATGAGCAGTTCTTC. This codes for CASSLDTGMWNEQFF.

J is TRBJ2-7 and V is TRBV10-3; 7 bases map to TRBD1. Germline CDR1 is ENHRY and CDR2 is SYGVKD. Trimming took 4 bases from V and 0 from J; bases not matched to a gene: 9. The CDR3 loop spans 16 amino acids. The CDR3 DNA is TGTGCCATCAGTGGACCTCCGGGACAGAGCTCCTACGAGCAGTACTTC. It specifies CAISGPPGQSSYEQYF.

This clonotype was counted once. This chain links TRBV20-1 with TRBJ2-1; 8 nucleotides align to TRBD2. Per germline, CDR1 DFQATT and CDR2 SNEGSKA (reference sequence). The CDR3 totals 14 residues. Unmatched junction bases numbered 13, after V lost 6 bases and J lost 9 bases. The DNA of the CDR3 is TGCAGTGCCCATAAAAAAGCGGGAGCGGTTGAGCAGTTCTTC. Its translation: CSAHKKAGAVEQFF.